This TCR beta chain appears in the sequencing data of a study of blood T cell repertoires in COVID-19. The V end was cut by 4 bases, the J end by 0 bases, with 16 bases between. The CDR3 extends over 16 amino acids. Germline V gene data show CDR1 as LGHNA and CDR2 as YSLEER. Sequencing used immunoSEQ multiplex PCR; TCRdb keeps in-frame clones, though not all of them. The sample includes about 160,000 clones, 80% to 95% of them seen just once. The chain recombines TRBV4-3 with TRBJ2-7; tentative D call: TRBD1 (6 bases). Sequencing was done on a sample of peripheral blood. This sequence originates from a young man with COVID-19, enrolled during active disease. The DNA of the CDR3 is TGCGCCAGCAGCCTCTACTTGACAGGAAACTCCTACGAGCAGTACTTC. It encodes CASSLYLTGNSYEQYF.